These 23 T cell receptor beta chains were sequenced from one sample in a study of cytomegalovirus exposure and HLA in healthy donors (dated by TCRdb to 2016 to 2017). Library prep was done by the immunoSEQ multiplex PCR assay. For the multiplex PCR, a mixture combining 60 forward primers for TCR Vbeta segments and 13 reverse primers for TCR Jbeta segments was used. This is the immuneACCESS table as TCRdb keeps it, with only in-frame sequences that have V and J called. A part of the clones is gone; compared with another copy, unresolved V genes explain less than half, and the rest is unexplained. This sample lists 120,000 or so clones; roughly 80% were detected once. 20% of the sample is in the top ten clones. Sequencing was carried out using PBMCs. These receptors came from a man aged 18 to 30 in good health and CMV-seropositive.

The chain joins TRBV7-3 to TRBJ1-2, with 10 nucleotides matching TRBD1. The germline V gene has CDR1 SGHTA and CDR2 FQGTGA. CDR3 length: 14 residues. V lost 5 bases to trimming and J lost 8 bases; unmatched junction nucleotides: 8. CDR3 sequence reads: CASSPGQGTDGYTF. CDR3 sequence (DNA): TGTGCCAGCAGCCCGGGACAGGGGACGGACGGCTACACCTTC.

The V and J genes are TRBV11-2 and TRBJ2-1; maybe TRBD2 (6 bases). The CDR3 spans 12 residues. V was pared by 3 bases and J by 9 bases, with 9 bases between. The V gene's germline CDR1 is SGHAT and CDR2 FQNNGV. CDR3 residues: CASSFGGVEQFF. The CDR3 DNA sequence: TGTGCCAGCAGCTTTGGCGGGGTTGAGCAGTTCTTC. The full variable domain, in which reference TRBV11-2 and TRBJ2-1 provide the parts outside the CDR3, is EAGVAQSPRYKIIEKRQSVAFWCNPISGHATLYWYQQILGQGPKLLIQFQNNGVVDDSQLPKDRFSAERLKGVDSTLKIQPAKLEDSAVYLCASSFGGVEQFFGPGTRLTVL.

This chain links TRBV5-4 with TRBJ1-6; TRBD1 might be the D (5 bases). V lost 0 bases, J lost 9 bases, and 10 bases lay in between. Germline V gene lookup returns CDR1 SGHNT and CDR2 YYREEE (reference sequence). CDR3 size: 14 residues. The CDR3 DNA sequence: TGTGCCAGCAGCTTGGACGGGGGTGGTTCACCCCTCCACTTT. Its protein is CASSLDGGGSPLHF.

V usage is TRBV28 and J usage is TRBJ2-7, with 9 bases lining up with TRBD1. Per germline, CDR1 MDHEN and CDR2 SYDVKM. V dropped 8 bases and J dropped 3; count of bases not matched to a gene: 2. The CDR3 is 12 residues long. The CDR3 is CASWDRVYEQYF. CDR3 bases: TGTGCCAGCTGGGACAGGGTCTACGAGCAGTACTTC.

CDR3 coding DNA: TGCGCCAGCAGCTTGGGGGACAGGGCGAACACTGAAGCTTTCTTT. Amino acid sequence: CASSLGDRANTEAFF. The chain is built from TRBV5-1 and TRBJ1-1; TRBD1 agrees at 9 bases. V was pared by 0 bases and J by 1 base, with 1 base of the junction left unmatched. The germline V gene encodes CDR1 SGHRS and CDR2 YFSETQ. There are 15 residues in the CDR3.

The chain has TRBV9 and TRBJ1-3, with no clear D. Germline V gene sequence: CDR1 SGDLS, CDR2 YYNGEE. This CDR3 has 15 amino acids. With 4 bases removed from V and 0 bases from J, the gap between germline ends came to 11 bases. The chain's CDR3 is CASSPLQNSGNTIYF. The CDR3 bases are TGTGCCAGCAGCCCCCTTCAGAACTCTGGAAACACCATATATTTT.

The J gene is TRBJ2-7, the V gene TRBV27; possibly TRBD2 for D (6 bases). This CDR3 has 12 residues. V dropped 3 bases and J dropped 6 bases, with 9 bases sitting between them. Germline-derived CDR1 and CDR2 are MNHEY and SMNVEV (reference sequence). CDR3 coding DNA: TGTGCCAGCAGTTTCTACGGGGGCGAGCAGTACTTC. Its protein product is CASSFYGGEQYF.

On this clone: One end of the junction varies from germline; a read error may be responsible. The chain is built from TRBV7-9 and TRBJ2-7, with D perhaps TRBD2 (6 bases). The V gene's germline CDR1 is SEHNR and CDR2 FQNEAQ (reference sequence). There are 13 residues in the CDR3. The CDR3 DNA reads TGTTCCAGCAGCTTAATAGGAGGGGAAGAGCAGTACTTC. Translating it yields CSSSLIGGEEQYF. The variable domain in full, with the rest retrieved from reference TRBV7-9 and TRBJ2-7, is DTGVSQNPRHKITKRGQNVTFRCDPISEHNRLYWYRQTLGQGPEFLTYFQNEAQLEKSRLLSDRFSAERPKGSFSTLEIQRTEQGDSAMYLCSSSLIGGEEQYFGPGTRLTVT.

In its sample, this clone was seen a few times. The chain is built from TRBV30 and TRBJ2-2; D is possibly TRBD1 (6 bases). Germline assignment: CDR1 GTSNPN and CDR2 SVGIG (reference sequence). Trimming left V 6 bases short and J 0 bases short, with 11 bases between. The CDR3 is 14 amino acids. Here the CDR3 DNA reads TGTGCCTGCCAGACAGGTCCGAACACCGGGGAGCTGTTTTTT. Translating gives CACQTGPNTGELFF.

The chain joins TRBV18 to TRBJ1-5; 11 positions match TRBD1. The CDR3 consists of 16 residues. V shed 4 bases and J 6 bases; nucleotides not matched to a gene: 8. CDR1 is KGHSH and CDR2 is LQKENI in the germline V gene. The CDR3 DNA reads TGTGCCAGCTCACGTGGACAGGGGGCTGACGGTCAGCCCCAGCATTTT. Its translation: CASSRGQGADGQPQHF.

This clone was recorded a few times. The CDR3 reads CASSAGLGVGAEAFF. CDR3 nucleotide sequence: TGTGCCAGCAGTGCAGGGTTGGGCGTAGGTGCTGAAGCTTTCTTT. The gene calls are TRBV6-1 and TRBJ1-1; D is possibly TRBD1 (5 bases). V was cut by 4 bases and J by 6 bases, with 18 bases left in between. The length of the CDR3 is 15 residues. Germline-derived CDR1 and CDR2 are MNHNS and SASEGT.

The V call is TRBV5-1, the J call TRBJ1-6; 7 positions match TRBD1. Germline-derived CDR1 and CDR2 are SGHRS and YFSETQ. Germline trimming cut 1 base from V and 6 bases from J; bases unmatched to any gene: 7. CDR3 size: 16 residues. The CDR3 is CASSLLSGGVNSPLHF. CDR3 coding DNA: TGCGCCAGCAGCTTGTTATCAGGGGGAGTTAATTCACCCCTCCACTTT.

This chain uses TRBV6-1 with TRBJ2-1, with 11 positions matching TRBD1. V was pared by 4 bases and J by 5 bases, with 4 bases of the junction left unmatched. Germline CDR1 and CDR2: MNHNS and SASEGT. The CDR3 contains 15 residues. CDR3 residues: CASSARTGGNNEQFF. CDR3 in DNA: TGTGCCAGCAGTGCGAGGACAGGGGGCAACAATGAGCAGTTCTTC.

CDR3 amino acids: CASSLALRSLSGANVLTF. Written as DNA, the CDR3 is TGTGCCAGCAGCTTAGCTCTCCGATCACTCTCTGGGGCCAACGTCCTGACTTTC. The genes are TRBV7-2 and TRBJ2-6; no clear D. This CDR3 has 18 amino acids. Trimming removed 0 bases at V and 0 bases at J, with 12 bases between. CDR1 is SGHTA, CDR2 FQGNSA, per germline.

This chain connects TRBV5-1 to TRBJ2-5; no firm D call. Near its end, the DNA agrees better with TRBJ2-7, so the J call may be wrong. The length of the CDR3 is 14 residues. From germline, CDR1 is SGHRS and CDR2 YFSETQ. CDR3 nucleotide sequence: TGCGCCAGCAGCTTGGGCGACGGAGCCTACGAGCAGTACTTC. Its protein is CASSLGDGAYEQYF.

The V call is TRBV5-4, the J call TRBJ1-4; 9 nucleotides align to TRBD1. This CDR3 spans 15 amino acids. The germline CDR1 and CDR2 sequences are SGHNT and YYREEE (reference sequence). V shed 4 bases, J shed 8 bases, and the junction held 9 bases outside the gene matches. The chain's CDR3 is CASSPTQGADEKLFF. The DNA of the CDR3 is TGTGCCAGCAGCCCGACACAGGGGGCGGACGAAAAACTGTTTTTT.

The sample holds one count of this clone. J is TRBJ2-1 and V is TRBV7-9; 7 bases fit TRBD1. Germline V gene data show CDR1 as SEHNR and CDR2 as FQNEAQ (reference sequence). There are 12 residues in the CDR3. V gave up 11 bases and J gave up 10 bases; unmatched junction bases: 11. The CDR3 spells CASLDRAGEQFF. For the CDR3, the DNA is TGTGCCTCCCTTGACAGGGCAGGGGAGCAGTTCTTC.

The rearrangement uses TRBV2 and TRBJ2-1; D unclear. The germline gives CDR1 SNHLY, CDR2 FYNNEI. The V gene lost 5 bases and the J gene lost 9 bases, with 5 bases spanning the gap. The CDR3 totals 10 residues. CDR3 residues: CASSMSEQFF. The CDR3 DNA sequence: TGTGCCAGCAGTATGAGTGAGCAGTTCTTC.

V usage is TRBV27 and J usage is TRBJ1-2, with 9 positions matching TRBD1. This CDR3 is built from 17 residues. The germline V gene has CDR1 MNHEY and CDR2 SMNVEV (reference sequence). With V trimmed by 8 bases and J by 0 bases, 13 bases remained unmatched. CDR3 amino acids: CASGYYRGRGANYGYTF. Here the CDR3 DNA reads TGTGCCAGCGGGTACTACAGGGGGCGAGGGGCTAACTATGGCTACACCTTC.

The table lists this clone with a few counts. V usage is TRBV5-1 and J usage is TRBJ1-5; the match to TRBD1 covers 7 bases. Germline CDR1 SGHRS, CDR2 YFSETQ. The CDR3 has 15 amino acids. Trimming removed 4 bases from V and 0 bases from J; junction bases left unmatched: 4. The CDR3 DNA reads TGCGCCAGCAGCCCAGGGGGGATTAGCAATCAGCCCCAGCATTTT. Protein sequence: CASSPGGISNQPQHF.

This chain links TRBV7-9 with TRBJ2-5; D not certain. The J call may be incorrect, as the DNA end agrees better with TRBJ2-7. CDR3 size: 16 residues. The V gene's germline CDR1 is SEHNR and CDR2 FQNEAQ (reference sequence). CDR3 protein: CASSLFKTLSSYEQYF. DNA for the CDR3: TGTGCCAGCAGCTTATTTAAGACTTTGAGCTCCTACGAGCAGTACTTC.

The chain joins TRBV30 to TRBJ2-3; 14 bases are shared with TRBD2. Germline V lookup: CDR1 GTSNPN, CDR2 SVGIG (reference sequence). The ends lost 4 bases at V and 9 bases at J; junction bases unmatched: 6. The CDR3 loop spans 14 amino acids. CDR3 in DNA: TGTGCCTGGAATCCGGGACTAGCGGGGGACACGCAGTATTTT. Translated, it gives CAWNPGLAGDTQYF.

The V gene is TRBV4-2, the J gene TRBJ1-2; 7 bases are shared with TRBD1. Germline CDR1 reads LGHNA; CDR2 reads YNFKEQ. The J segment lost 8 bases and the V segment lost 8 bases, leaving 8 bases of the junction unmatched. The CDR3 consists of 12 residues. The CDR3 loop is CASRNTGVGYTF. CDR3 coding DNA: TGTGCCAGCCGTAACACAGGGGTCGGCTACACCTTC.